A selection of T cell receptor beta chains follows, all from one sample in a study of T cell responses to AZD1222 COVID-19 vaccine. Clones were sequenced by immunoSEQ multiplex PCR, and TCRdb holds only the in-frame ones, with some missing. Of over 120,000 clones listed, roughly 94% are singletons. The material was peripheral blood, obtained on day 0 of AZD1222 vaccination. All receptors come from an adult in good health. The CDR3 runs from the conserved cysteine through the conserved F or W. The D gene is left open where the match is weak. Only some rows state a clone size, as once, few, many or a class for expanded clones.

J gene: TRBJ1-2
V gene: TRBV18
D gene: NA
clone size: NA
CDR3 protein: CASSLPYRADYGYTF
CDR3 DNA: TGTGCCAGCTCACTCCCTTACCGGGCCGACTATGGCTACACCTTC

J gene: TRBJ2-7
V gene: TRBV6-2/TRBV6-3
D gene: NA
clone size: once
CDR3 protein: CASSYRSISYEQYF
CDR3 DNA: TGTGCCAGCAGTTACAGGTCTATCTCCTACGAGCAGTACTTC

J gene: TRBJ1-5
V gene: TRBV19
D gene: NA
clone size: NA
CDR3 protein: CASSIGVRYNQPQHF
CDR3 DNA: TGTGCCAGTAGTATCGGGGTACGTTACAATCAGCCCCAGCATTTT

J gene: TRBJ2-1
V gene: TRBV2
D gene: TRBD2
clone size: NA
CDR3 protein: CASNAGGSYNEQFF
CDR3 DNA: TGTGCCAGTAACGCGGGGGGTAGTTACAATGAGCAGTTCTTC

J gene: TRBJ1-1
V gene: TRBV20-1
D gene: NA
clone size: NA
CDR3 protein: CSASLSPNTEAFF
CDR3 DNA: TGCAGTGCTAGTCTAAGCCCGAACACTGAAGCTTTCTTT

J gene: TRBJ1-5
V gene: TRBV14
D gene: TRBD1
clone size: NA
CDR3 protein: CASSQGPQGGSNQPQHF
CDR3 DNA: TGTGCCAGCAGCCAAGGTCCACAGGGGGGTAGCAATCAGCCCCAGCATTTT

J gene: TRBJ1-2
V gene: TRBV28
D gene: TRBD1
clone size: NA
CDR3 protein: CASSEQGALSYGYTF
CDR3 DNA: TGTGCCAGCAGTGAACAGGGGGCGCTTTCCTATGGCTACACCTTC

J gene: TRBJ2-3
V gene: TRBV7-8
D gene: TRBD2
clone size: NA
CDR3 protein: CASSFQRGRTDTQYF
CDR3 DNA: TGTGCCAGCAGCTTTCAGCGGGGCCGCACAGATACGCAGTATTTT

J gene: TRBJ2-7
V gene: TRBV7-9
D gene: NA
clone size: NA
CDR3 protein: CASSYTGDRRGEQYF
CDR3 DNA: TGTGCCAGCAGCTACACGGGAGACCGCCGTGGCGAGCAGTACTTC

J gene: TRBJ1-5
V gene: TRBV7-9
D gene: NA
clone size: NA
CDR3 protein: CASSGDSYNQPQHF
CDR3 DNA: TGTGCCAGCAGCGGAGACAGCTACAATCAGCCCCAGCATTTT

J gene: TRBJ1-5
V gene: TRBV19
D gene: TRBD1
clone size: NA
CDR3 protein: CASSILFRDRGLNQPQHF
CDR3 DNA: TGTGCCAGTAGTATACTATTCCGGGACAGGGGACTAAATCAGCCCCAGCATTTT

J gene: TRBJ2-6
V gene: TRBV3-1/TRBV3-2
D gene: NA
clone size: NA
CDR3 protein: CASSQEQGLSSGANVLTF
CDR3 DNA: TGTGCCAGCAGCCAAGAACAGGGACTATCTTCTGGGGCCAACGTCCTGACTTTC

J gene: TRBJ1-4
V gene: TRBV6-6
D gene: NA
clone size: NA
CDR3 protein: CASSPINRRGGPLEKLFF
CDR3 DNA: TGTGCCAGCAGTCCCATAAATAGAAGGGGCGGCCCCCTTGAAAAACTGTTTTTT

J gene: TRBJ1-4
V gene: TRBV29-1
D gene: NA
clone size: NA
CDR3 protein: CSVRAATNEKLFF
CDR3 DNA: TGCAGCGTTAGGGCAGCAACTAATGAAAAACTGTTTTTT

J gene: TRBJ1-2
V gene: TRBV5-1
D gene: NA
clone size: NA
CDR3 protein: CASSLVPNRGYTF
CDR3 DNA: TGCGCCAGCAGCTTGGTCCCAAATCGAGGCTACACCTTC

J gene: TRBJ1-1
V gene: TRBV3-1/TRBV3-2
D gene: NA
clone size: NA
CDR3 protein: CASSPYRDMNTEAFF
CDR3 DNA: TGTGCCAGCAGCCCATACAGGGACATGAACACTGAAGCTTTCTTT

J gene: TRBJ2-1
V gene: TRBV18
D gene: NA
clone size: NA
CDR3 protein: CASSPQSGNNEQFF
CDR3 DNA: TGTGCCAGCTCACCACAGTCCGGAAACAATGAGCAGTTCTTC

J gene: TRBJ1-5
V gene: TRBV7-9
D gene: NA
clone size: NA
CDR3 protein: CASNPYREGQPQHF
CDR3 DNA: TGTGCCAGCAATCCATACAGGGAGGGCCAGCCCCAGCATTTT

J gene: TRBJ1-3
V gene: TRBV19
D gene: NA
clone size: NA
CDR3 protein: CASSIGTFYRSGNTIYF
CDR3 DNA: TGTGCCAGTAGTATCGGGACCTTCTATCGATCTGGAAACACCATATATTTT